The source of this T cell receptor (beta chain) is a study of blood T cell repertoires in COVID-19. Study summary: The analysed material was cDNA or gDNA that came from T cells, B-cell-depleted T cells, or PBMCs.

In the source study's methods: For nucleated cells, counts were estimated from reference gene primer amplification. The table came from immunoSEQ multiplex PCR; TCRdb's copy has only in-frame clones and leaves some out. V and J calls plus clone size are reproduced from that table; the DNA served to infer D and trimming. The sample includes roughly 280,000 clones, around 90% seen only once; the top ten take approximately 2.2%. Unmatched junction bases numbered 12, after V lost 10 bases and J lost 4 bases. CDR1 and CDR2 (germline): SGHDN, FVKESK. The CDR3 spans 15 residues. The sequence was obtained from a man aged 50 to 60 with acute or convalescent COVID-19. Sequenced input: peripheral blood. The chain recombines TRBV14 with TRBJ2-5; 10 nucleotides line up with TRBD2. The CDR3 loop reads CATAPAGGFGETQYF. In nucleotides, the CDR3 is TGTGCCACTGCTCCAGCGGGGGGGTTTGGAGAGACCCAGTACTTC.